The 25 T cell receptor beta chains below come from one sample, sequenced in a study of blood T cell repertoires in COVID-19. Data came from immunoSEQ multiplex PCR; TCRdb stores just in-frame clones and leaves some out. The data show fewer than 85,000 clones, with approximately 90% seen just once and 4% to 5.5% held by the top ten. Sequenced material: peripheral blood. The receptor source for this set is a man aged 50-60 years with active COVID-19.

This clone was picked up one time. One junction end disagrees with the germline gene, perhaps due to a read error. The CDR3 nucleotides read TGTGCCAGCAGTCATCCGGGGACTAGCGTACACTTC. This codes for CASSHPGTSVHF. The chain has TRBV11-2 and TRBJ2-7, with TRBD2 matching over 10 bases. The germline gives CDR1 SGHAT, CDR2 FQNNGV. This CDR3 spans 12 amino acids. The variable domain in full, completed from reference TRBV11-2 and TRBJ2-7, reads EAGVAQSPRYKIIEKRQSVAFWCNPISGHATLYWYQQILGQGPKLLIQFQNNGVVDDSQLPKDRFSAERLKGVDSTLKIQPAKLEDSAVYLCASSHPGTSVHFGPGTRLTVT.

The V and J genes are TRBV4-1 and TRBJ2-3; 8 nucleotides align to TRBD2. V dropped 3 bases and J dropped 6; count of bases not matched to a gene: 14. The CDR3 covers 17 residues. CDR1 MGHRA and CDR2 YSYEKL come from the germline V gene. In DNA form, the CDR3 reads TGCGCCAGCAGCCAGGACACAGGGCGGGGGGTTAGGGATACGCAGTATTTT. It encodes CASSQDTGRGVRDTQYF.

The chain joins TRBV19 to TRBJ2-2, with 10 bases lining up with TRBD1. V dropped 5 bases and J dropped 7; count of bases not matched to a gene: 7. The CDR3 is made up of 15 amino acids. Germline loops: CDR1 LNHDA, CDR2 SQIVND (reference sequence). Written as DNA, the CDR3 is TGTGCCAGTAGTGTTGACAGGGGGCAGATCGGGGAGCTGTTTTTT. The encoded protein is CASSVDRGQIGELFF.

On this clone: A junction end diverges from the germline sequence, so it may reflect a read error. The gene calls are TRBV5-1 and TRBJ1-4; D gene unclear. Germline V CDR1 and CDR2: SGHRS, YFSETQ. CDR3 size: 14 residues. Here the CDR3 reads CASSLGGNNEKLFF. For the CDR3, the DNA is TGCGCCAGCAGCTTAGGAGGTAATAATGAAAAGCTGTTTTTT.

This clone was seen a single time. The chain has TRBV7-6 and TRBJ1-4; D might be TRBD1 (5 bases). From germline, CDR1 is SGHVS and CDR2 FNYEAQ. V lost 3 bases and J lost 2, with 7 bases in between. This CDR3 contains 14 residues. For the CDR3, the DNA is TGTGCCAGCAGCTTTGGGGGGACTAATGAAAAACTGTTTTTT. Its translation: CASSFGGTNEKLFF.

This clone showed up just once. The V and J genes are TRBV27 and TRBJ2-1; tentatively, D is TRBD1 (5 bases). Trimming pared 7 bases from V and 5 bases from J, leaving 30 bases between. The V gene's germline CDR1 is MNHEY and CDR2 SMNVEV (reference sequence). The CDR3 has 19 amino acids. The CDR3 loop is CASTDRPGNFKGLDNEQFF. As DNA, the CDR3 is TGTGCCAGCACCGACCGGCCAGGGAACTTTAAAGGGCTAGACAATGAGCAGTTCTTC.

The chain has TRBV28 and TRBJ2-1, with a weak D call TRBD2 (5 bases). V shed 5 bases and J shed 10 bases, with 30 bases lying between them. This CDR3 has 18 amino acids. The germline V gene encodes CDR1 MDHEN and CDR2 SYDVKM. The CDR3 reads CASSRHRSSGSGTVEQFF. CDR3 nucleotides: TGTGCCAGCAGTCGTCATAGATCCTCAGGAAGCGGTACCGTAGAGCAGTTCTTC.

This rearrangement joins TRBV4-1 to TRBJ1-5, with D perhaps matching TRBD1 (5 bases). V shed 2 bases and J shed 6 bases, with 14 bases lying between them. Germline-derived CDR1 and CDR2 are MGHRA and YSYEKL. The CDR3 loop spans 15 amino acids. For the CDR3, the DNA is TGCGCCAGCAGCCAACCTGACAGACCGGGTCAGCCCCAGCATTTT. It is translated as CASSQPDRPGQPQHF.

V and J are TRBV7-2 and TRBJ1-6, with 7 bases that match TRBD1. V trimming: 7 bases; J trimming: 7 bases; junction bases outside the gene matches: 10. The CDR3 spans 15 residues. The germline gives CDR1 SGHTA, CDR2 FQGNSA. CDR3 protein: CASNISGGMNSPLHF. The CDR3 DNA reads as TGTGCCAGCAACATCTCAGGGGGTATGAATTCACCCCTCCACTTT.

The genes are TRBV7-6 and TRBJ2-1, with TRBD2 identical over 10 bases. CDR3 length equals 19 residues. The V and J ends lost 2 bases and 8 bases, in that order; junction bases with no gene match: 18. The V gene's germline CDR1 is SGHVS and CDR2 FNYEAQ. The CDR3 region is CASSLLAGETFLQIDEQFF. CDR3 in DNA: TGTGCCAGCAGCTTACTAGCGGGGGAGACATTCCTACAAATAGATGAGCAGTTCTTC.

The CDR3 coding sequence is TGTGCCAGCAGGGAGGGAGGACTGGAAGGCTACACCTTC. Its protein is CASREGGLEGYTF. The chain links TRBV6-6 to TRBJ1-2; D unclear. Deletions cut 6 bases from V and 8 bases from J, with 16 bases between. The CDR3 consists of 13 residues. Germline loops: CDR1 MNHNY, CDR2 SVGAGI (reference sequence).

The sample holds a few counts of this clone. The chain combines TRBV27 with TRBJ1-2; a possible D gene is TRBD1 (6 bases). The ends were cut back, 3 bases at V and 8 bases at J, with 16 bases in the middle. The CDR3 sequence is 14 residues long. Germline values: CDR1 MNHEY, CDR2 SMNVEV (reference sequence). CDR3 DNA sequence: TGTGCCAGCAGTTTCTTACAGGGATCCAGCGGCTACACCTTC. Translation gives CASSFLQGSSGYTF.

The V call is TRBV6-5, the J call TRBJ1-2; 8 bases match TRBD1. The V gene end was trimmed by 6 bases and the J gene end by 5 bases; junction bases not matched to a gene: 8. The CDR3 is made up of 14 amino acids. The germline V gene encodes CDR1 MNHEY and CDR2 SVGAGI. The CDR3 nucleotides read TGTGCCAGCAGAGGGACAGGAAGGGGGTATGGCTACACCTTC. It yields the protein CASRGTGRGYGYTF.

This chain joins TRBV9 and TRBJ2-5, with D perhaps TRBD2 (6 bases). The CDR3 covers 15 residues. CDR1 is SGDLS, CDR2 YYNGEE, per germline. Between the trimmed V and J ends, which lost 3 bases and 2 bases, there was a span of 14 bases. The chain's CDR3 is CASSDRDGGQETQYF. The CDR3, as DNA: TGTGCCAGCAGCGACCGGGACGGGGGACAAGAGACCCAGTACTTC.

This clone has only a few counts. This CDR3 is CASSEAGFGPPRDGYTF. The CDR3 DNA reads as TGTGCCAGCAGTGAAGCCGGTTTTGGTCCTCCGAGGGATGGCTACACCTTC. This chain joins TRBV25-1 and TRBJ1-2, with unresolved D. The CDR3 contains 17 residues. Trimming took 2 bases from V and 6 from J, leaving 22 bases between them. Looked up from germline, CDR1 is MGHDK and CDR2 is SYGVNS.

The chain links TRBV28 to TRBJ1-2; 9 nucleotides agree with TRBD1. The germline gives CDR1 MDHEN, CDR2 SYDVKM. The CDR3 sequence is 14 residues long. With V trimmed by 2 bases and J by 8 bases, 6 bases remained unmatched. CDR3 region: CASSLRQGGRGYTF. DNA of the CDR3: TGTGCCAGCAGTTTAAGACAGGGGGGGAGAGGCTACACCTTC.

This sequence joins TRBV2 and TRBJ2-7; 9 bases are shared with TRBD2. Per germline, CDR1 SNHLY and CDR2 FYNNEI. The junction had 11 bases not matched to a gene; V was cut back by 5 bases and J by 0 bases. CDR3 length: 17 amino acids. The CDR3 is CASSKGAGGSTSYEQYF. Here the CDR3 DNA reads TGTGCCAGCAGTAAGGGAGCGGGGGGCAGTACCTCCTACGAGCAGTACTTC. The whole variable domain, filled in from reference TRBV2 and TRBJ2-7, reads EPEVTQTPSHQVTQMGQEVILRCVPISNHLYFYWYRQILGQKVEFLVSFYNNEISEKSEIFDDQFSVERPDGSNFTLKIRSTKLEDSAMYFCASSKGAGGSTSYEQYFGPGTRLTVT.

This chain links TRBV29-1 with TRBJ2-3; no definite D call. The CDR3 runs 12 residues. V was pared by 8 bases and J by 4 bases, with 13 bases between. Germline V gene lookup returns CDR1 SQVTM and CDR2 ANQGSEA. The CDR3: CSLVSQADTQYF. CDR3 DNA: TGCAGCCTTGTGTCCCAGGCAGATACGCAGTATTTT.

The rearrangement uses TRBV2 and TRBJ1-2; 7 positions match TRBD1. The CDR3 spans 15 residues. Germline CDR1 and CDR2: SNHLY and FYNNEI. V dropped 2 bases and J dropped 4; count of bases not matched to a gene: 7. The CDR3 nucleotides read TGTGCCAGCAGTGAATCACAGGGGTCCGTCTATGGCTACACCTTC. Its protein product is CASSESQGSVYGYTF. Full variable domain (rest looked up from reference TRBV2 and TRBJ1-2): EPEVTQTPSHQVTQMGQEVILRCVPISNHLYFYWYRQILGQKVEFLVSFYNNEISEKSEIFDDQFSVERPDGSNFTLKIRSTKLEDSAMYFCASSESQGSVYGYTFGSGTRLTVV.

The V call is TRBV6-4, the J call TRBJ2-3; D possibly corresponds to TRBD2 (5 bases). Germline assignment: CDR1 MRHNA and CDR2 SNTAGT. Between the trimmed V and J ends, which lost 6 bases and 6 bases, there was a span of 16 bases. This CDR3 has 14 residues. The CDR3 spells CASSPGTLTDTQYF. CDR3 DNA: TGTGCCAGCAGCCCGGGAACACTCACGGATACGCAGTATTTT.

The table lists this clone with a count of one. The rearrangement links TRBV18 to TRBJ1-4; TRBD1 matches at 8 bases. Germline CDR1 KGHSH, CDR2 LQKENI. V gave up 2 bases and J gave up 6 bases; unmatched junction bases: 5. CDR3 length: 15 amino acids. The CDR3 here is CASSPLDRVDEKLFF. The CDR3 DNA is TGTGCCAGCTCACCATTGGACAGGGTTGATGAAAAACTGTTTTTT.

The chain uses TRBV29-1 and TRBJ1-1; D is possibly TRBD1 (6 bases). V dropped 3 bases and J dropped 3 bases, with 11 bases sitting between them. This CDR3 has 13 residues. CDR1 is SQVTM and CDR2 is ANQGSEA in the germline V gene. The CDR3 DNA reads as TGCAGCGTTGAGTACAGGGTGGACACTGAAGCTTTCTTT. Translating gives CSVEYRVDTEAFF.

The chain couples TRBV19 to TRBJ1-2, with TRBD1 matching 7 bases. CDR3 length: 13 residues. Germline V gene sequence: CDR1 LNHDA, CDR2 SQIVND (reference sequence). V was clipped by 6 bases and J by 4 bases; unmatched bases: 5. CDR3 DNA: TGTGCCAGTAGCGCGACAGGGCTCTATGGCTACACCTTC. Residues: CASSATGLYGYTF.

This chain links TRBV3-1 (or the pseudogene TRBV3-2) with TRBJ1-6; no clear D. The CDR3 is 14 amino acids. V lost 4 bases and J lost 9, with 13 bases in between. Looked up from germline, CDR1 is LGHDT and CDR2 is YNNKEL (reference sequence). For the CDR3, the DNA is TGTGCCAGCAGCCCCGAACCCCCGGGTTCACCCCTCCACTTT. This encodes CASSPEPPGSPLHF.

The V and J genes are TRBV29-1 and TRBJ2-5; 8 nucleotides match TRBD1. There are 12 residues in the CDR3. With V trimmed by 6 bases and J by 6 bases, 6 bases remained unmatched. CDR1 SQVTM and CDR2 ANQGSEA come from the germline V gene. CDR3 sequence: CSVRTGKQTQYF. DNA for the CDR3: TGCAGCGTCAGGACAGGGAAACAGACCCAGTACTTC.